Below are 21 T cell receptor beta chains sequenced from a single sample in a study of shared clonotypes between healthy human individuals. Using immunoSEQ multiplex PCR, the repertoire was profiled, and TCRdb retains in-frame clones only, with some absent. The sample includes around 2.5 million clones, roughly 93% of them seen just once. The material sequenced was naive CD4+ T cells from PBMCs. The subset here: CD45RA+ positively selected. The source is a man in his late teens or twenties in good health. Some clones in this sample may be carry-over from other donors' samples.

The J gene is TRBJ2-7, the V gene TRBV7-9; D unresolved. The CDR3 has 11 amino acids. Trimming left V 5 bases short and J 7 bases short, with 9 bases between. The germline CDR1 and CDR2 sequences are SEHNR and FQNEAQ (reference sequence). CDR3: CASSRAREQYF. The CDR3 DNA reads as TGTGCCAGCAGCCGGGCCCGGGAGCAGTACTTC.

This chain joins TRBV7-3 and TRBJ1-1; no clear D gene. This CDR3 is built from 13 residues. Germline CDR1 and CDR2: SGHTA and FQGTGA. V was pared by 5 bases and J by 1 base, with 8 bases between. This CDR3 is CASSTSSNTEAFF. The DNA of the CDR3 is TGTGCCAGCAGCACATCTTCGAACACTGAAGCTTTCTTT.

The chain uses TRBV19 and TRBJ2-7; D uncertain. This CDR3 has 13 amino acids. Germline V gene sequence: CDR1 LNHDA, CDR2 SQIVND (reference sequence). Trimming left V 0 bases short and J 8 bases short, with 11 bases between. The CDR3 DNA reads TGTGCCAGTAGTATAGATGGCGAAGGCAAGCAGTACTTC. Its translation is CASSIDGEGKQYF.

The chain employs TRBV5-6 and TRBJ2-7, with 7 bases identical to TRBD2. The germline V gene has CDR1 SGHDT and CDR2 YYEEEE. This CDR3 has 16 amino acids. The V segment lost 0 bases and the J segment 5 bases; nucleotides outside the gene matches: 11. This CDR3 reads CASSLGSAGVRDEQYF. CDR3 bases: TGTGCCAGCAGCTTGGGTAGCGCGGGAGTCCGTGACGAGCAGTACTTC.

The chain joins TRBV9 to TRBJ2-3; D is possibly TRBD2 (6 bases). The CDR3 runs to 15 residues. Looked up from germline, CDR1 is SGDLS and CDR2 is YYNGEE. Between the trimmed V and J ends, which lost 2 bases and 2 bases, there was a span of 12 bases. The CDR3 DNA reads TGTGCCAGCAGCGTTAGCGGCTCCGACACAGATACGCAGTATTTT. Amino acid sequence: CASSVSGSDTDTQYF.

This rearrangement joins TRBV2 to TRBJ2-1; possible D gene TRBD2, 5 bases. V was trimmed by 5 bases and J by 11 bases, leaving 13 bases between them. Germline V lookup: CDR1 SNHLY, CDR2 FYNNEI. This CDR3 has 12 amino acids. The CDR3 sequence: CASSPRGRKQFF. In nucleotides, the CDR3 is TGTGCCAGCAGTCCGCGAGGGAGAAAGCAGTTCTTC.

This chain uses TRBV2 with TRBJ1-5; the match to TRBD1 covers 8 bases. Germline loops: CDR1 SNHLY, CDR2 FYNNEI. The CDR3 extends over 14 amino acids. V was clipped by 4 bases and J by 4 bases; unmatched bases: 3. The CDR3 here is CASSVQGANQPQHF. The CDR3 DNA reads as TGTGCCAGCAGTGTTCAGGGGGCGAATCAGCCCCAGCATTTT. The full variable domain, with the rest looked up from reference TRBV2 and TRBJ1-5, is EPEVTQTPSHQVTQMGQEVILRCVPISNHLYFYWYRQILGQKVEFLVSFYNNEISEKSEIFDDQFSVERPDGSNFTLKIRSTKLEDSAMYFCASSVQGANQPQHFGDGTRLSIL.

The CDR3 is CASSSGLSGANVLTF. CDR3 coding DNA: TGCGCCAGCAGCTCCGGTCTCTCTGGGGCCAACGTCCTGACTTTC. The chain couples TRBV5-1 to TRBJ2-6; no reliable D call. The germline V gene has CDR1 SGHRS and CDR2 YFSETQ. The CDR3 sequence is 15 residues long. V shed 3 bases and J shed 0 bases, with 7 bases lying between them.

V usage is TRBV7-3 and J usage is TRBJ2-2; a possible D gene is TRBD2 (5 bases). This CDR3 is built from 15 residues. Trimming pared 5 bases from V and 5 bases from J, leaving 15 bases between. CDR1 is SGHTA, CDR2 FQGTGA, per germline. The CDR3 nucleotides read TGTGCCAGCAGCCCGCAGGAGGACGGGACCGGGGAGCTGTTTTTT. Its translation is CASSPQEDGTGELFF.

The chain couples TRBV18 to TRBJ2-7, with 8 bases lining up with TRBD1. The CDR3 has 14 residues. In germline, CDR1 is KGHSH, CDR2 LQKENI. Trimming at V came to 5 bases and at J to 2 bases, leaving 5 bases not matched to a gene. The CDR3 region has the DNA TGTGCCAGCTCAGCCGGGACAGGCCCCTACGAGCAGTACTTC. This gives the protein CASSAGTGPYEQYF.

The chain links TRBV9 to TRBJ1-3; D ambiguous. Trimming cost V 3 bases and J 0 bases, with 7 bases left between them. The CDR3 is 14 residues long. Germline loops: CDR1 SGDLS, CDR2 YYNGEE. The CDR3 protein is CASSEVSSGNTIYF. CDR3 coding DNA: TGTGCCAGCAGCGAGGTCAGCTCTGGAAACACCATATATTTT.

The CDR3, as DNA: TGTGCCAGTAGTGCCAGGGGGCTACGACTTACCTACAATGAGCAGTTCTTC. This encodes CASSARGLRLTYNEQFF. This chain uses TRBV19 with TRBJ2-1; 8 bases match TRBD1. J was trimmed by 2 bases and V by 5 bases; bases with no gene match: 11. This CDR3 has 17 amino acids. The V gene's germline CDR1 is LNHDA and CDR2 SQIVND (reference sequence).

The chain has TRBV18 and TRBJ2-3; D remains unclear. This CDR3 is built from 15 residues. CDR1 is KGHSH and CDR2 is LQKENI in the germline V gene. The germline V and J ends were trimmed by 0 bases and 3 bases, with 10 bases remaining between them. The chain's CDR3 is CASSPPPAYTDTQYF. CDR3 DNA: TGTGCCAGCTCACCACCCCCCGCTTATACAGATACGCAGTATTTT.

This clone was observed a few times. The chain couples TRBV28 to TRBJ1-4; D remains ambiguous. Germline V gene lookup returns CDR1 MDHEN and CDR2 SYDVKM. With 6 bases removed from V and 8 bases from J, the gap between germline ends came to 16 bases. The CDR3 is made up of 14 amino acids. CDR3 sequence reads: CASSPGTVGEKLFF. Written as DNA, the CDR3 is TGTGCCAGCAGCCCAGGAACAGTAGGAGAAAAACTGTTTTTT.

A remark on this clone: One end of the junction does not line up with germline, which may come from a read error. The chain carries TRBV5-1 and TRBJ2-1; D tentatively fits TRBD1 or TRBD2 (6 bases each). The CDR3 covers 13 residues. Germline loops: CDR1 SGHRS, CDR2 YFSETQ. The CDR3 spells CASSLDRFKGGVF. In nucleotides, the CDR3 is TGCGCCAGCAGCTTGGACAGGTTTAAGGGGGGAGTCTTC.

DNA for the CDR3: TGTGCCAGCAGCACGAACAGGGGGGGTGATGGCTACACCTTC. Its translation: CASSTNRGGDGYTF. This chain connects TRBV11-2 to TRBJ1-2; 8 bases are shared with TRBD1. This CDR3 is built from 14 residues. Per the germline V gene, CDR1 is SGHAT and CDR2 is FQNNGV. The junction had 8 bases not matched to a gene; V was cut back by 5 bases and J by 6 bases.

Only a few counts were recorded for this clone. The rearrangement links TRBV6-6 to TRBJ1-1; D ambiguous. Germline-derived CDR1 and CDR2 are MNHNY and SVGAGI (reference sequence). The V end lost 7 bases, the J end lost 3 bases, and 3 bases lay between the germline ends. The CDR3 is 10 amino acids. The CDR3 region has the DNA TGTGCCAGCACCGACACTGAAGCTTTCTTT. Translating it yields CASTDTEAFF.

The chain joins TRBV7-3 to TRBJ2-1; 10 nucleotides match TRBD2. In germline, CDR1 is SGHTA, CDR2 FQGTGA. This CDR3 comprises 15 residues. V lost 6 bases and J lost 4; bases outside the gene matches: 6. The CDR3 nucleotides are TGTGCCAGCAGTGTCGGGACTAGCGTTTACAATGAGCAGTTCTTC. Its protein product is CASSVGTSVYNEQFF.

This chain joins TRBV19 and TRBJ2-1; 12 bases are a match to TRBD2. The germline V gene has CDR1 LNHDA and CDR2 SQIVND (reference sequence). J gave up 12 bases and V 6 bases, and 12 bases lay outside the gene matches. The CDR3 consists of 15 residues. This chain's CDR3 is CASRRTSGKASGQFF. As DNA, the CDR3 is TGTGCCAGTAGGAGGACTAGCGGGAAAGCATCGGGGCAGTTCTTC.

The chain couples TRBV5-6 to TRBJ1-1; no reliable D call. CDR1 SGHDT and CDR2 YYEEEE come from the germline V gene. The CDR3 contains 12 residues. V was clipped by 4 bases and J by 3 bases, with 7 bases between them. CDR3 DNA: TGTGCCAGCAGCGTCTCCTACACTGAAGCTTTCTTT. It codes for CASSVSYTEAFF.

This chain's CDR3 is CASGGGMGTEAFF. As DNA, the CDR3 is TGTGCCAGCGGAGGAGGGATGGGCACTGAAGCTTTCTTT. V is TRBV5-6 and J is TRBJ1-1; D unclear. Deletions cut 7 bases from V and 4 bases from J, with 14 bases between. Germline V CDR1 and CDR2: SGHDT, YYEEEE. This CDR3 contains 13 residues. The variable domain in full, with the rest retrieved from reference TRBV5-6 and TRBJ1-1, is DAGVTQSPTHLIKTRGQQVTLRCSPKSGHDTVSWYQQALGQGPQFIFQYYEEEERQRGNFPDRFSGHQFPNYSSELNVNALLLGDSALYLCASGGGMGTEAFFGQGTRLTVV.